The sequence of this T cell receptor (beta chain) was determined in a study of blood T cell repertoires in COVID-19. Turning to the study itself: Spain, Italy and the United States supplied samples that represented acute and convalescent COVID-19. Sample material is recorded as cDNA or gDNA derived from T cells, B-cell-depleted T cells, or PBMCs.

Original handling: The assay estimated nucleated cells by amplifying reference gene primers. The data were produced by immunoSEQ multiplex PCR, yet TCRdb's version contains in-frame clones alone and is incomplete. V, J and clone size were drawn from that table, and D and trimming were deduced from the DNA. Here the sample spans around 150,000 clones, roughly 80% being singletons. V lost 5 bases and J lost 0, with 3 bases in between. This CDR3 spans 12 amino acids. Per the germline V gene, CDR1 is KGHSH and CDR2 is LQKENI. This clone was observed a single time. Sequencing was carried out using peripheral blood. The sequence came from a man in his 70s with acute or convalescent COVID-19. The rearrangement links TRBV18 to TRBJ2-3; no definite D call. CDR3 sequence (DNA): TGTGCCAGCTCAACTAGCACAGATACGCAGTATTTT. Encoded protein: CASSTSTDTQYF.